Below are 22 T cell receptor beta chains sequenced from a single sample in a study of shared clonotypes between healthy human individuals. Using immunoSEQ multiplex PCR, the repertoire was profiled, and TCRdb retains in-frame clones only, with some absent. The sample shows roughly 450,000 clones, around 74% of them seen only once. The sequenced material came from PBMCs. These receptors all come from a woman in her 40s in good health. Some clones in this sample may be carry-over from other donors' samples.

Concerning this clone: This same CDR3 is encoded by further DNA sequences in the sample. The chain has TRBV5-1 and TRBJ1-1; TRBD1 might be the D (5 bases). Between the trimmed V and J ends, which lost 4 bases and 2 bases, there was a span of 12 bases. This CDR3 comprises 14 residues. Germline V gene sequence: CDR1 SGHRS, CDR2 YFSETQ. Here the CDR3 DNA reads TGCGCCAGCAGCCTTGGGACGGCCAACACTGAAGCTTTCTTT. This encodes CASSLGTANTEAFF.

The rearrangement joins TRBV5-6 to TRBJ2-7, with 8 bases aligning to TRBD1. The CDR3 covers 16 residues. Germline values: CDR1 SGHDT, CDR2 YYEEEE. The J segment lost 6 bases and the V segment lost 4 bases, leaving 15 bases of the junction unmatched. CDR3 sequence: CASSIYSPGQEGEQYF. The CDR3 DNA is TGTGCCAGCAGCATCTACTCGCCGGGACAGGAGGGCGAGCAGTACTTC.

The chain carries TRBV5-1 and TRBJ2-1; D might be TRBD1 or TRBD2, each matching 5 bases. V shed 0 bases and J shed 9 bases, with 10 bases lying between them. The germline gives CDR1 SGHRS, CDR2 YFSETQ. This CDR3 comprises 13 residues. CDR3: CASSLVPGAEQFF. The DNA for the CDR3 is TGCGCCAGCAGCTTGGTCCCCGGGGCTGAGCAGTTCTTC. The variable domain in full, with the rest retrieved from reference TRBV5-1 and TRBJ2-1, is KAGVTQTPRYLIKTRGQQVTLSCSPISGHRSVSWYQQTPGQGLQFLFEYFSETQRNKGNFPGRFSGRQFSNSRSEMNVSTLELGDSALYLCASSLVPGAEQFFGPGTRLTVL.

CDR3 amino acids: CASTGVAGGSYEQYF. As DNA, the CDR3 is TGTGCCAGCACTGGTGTAGCGGGAGGGTCCTACGAGCAGTACTTC. The rearrangement links TRBV6-1 to TRBJ2-7, with 11 bases that match TRBD2. CDR1 is MNHNS, CDR2 SASEGT, per germline. Trimming cost V 7 bases and J 1 base; bases outside gene matches: 6. CDR3 length: 15 amino acids.

The chain carries TRBV19 and TRBJ1-5; no reliable D call. Germline V CDR1 and CDR2: LNHDA, SQIVND (reference sequence). V was pared by 1 base and J by 0 bases, with 7 bases between. This CDR3 is 15 amino acids long. The CDR3 region has the DNA TGTGCCAGTAGTATAGCGCCCCTTAGCAATCAGCCCCAGCATTTT. Its protein product is CASSIAPLSNQPQHF.

The sample holds one count of this clone. V usage is TRBV29-1 and J usage is TRBJ2-7, with D unclear. CDR3 length: 12 residues. V lost 6 bases to trimming and J lost 6 bases, with 15 bases between them. Germline CDR1 reads SQVTM; CDR2 reads ANQGSEA. The CDR3 reads CSVRTAPGEQYF. CDR3 sequence (DNA): TGCAGCGTCAGGACGGCCCCCGGCGAGCAGTACTTC.

This clone has a handful of counts. The chain has TRBV4-3 and TRBJ2-1, with TRBD2 identical over 12 bases. Germline V gene data show CDR1 as LGHNA and CDR2 as YSLEER. Trimming at V came to 1 base and at J to 4 bases, leaving 5 bases not matched to a gene. The CDR3 runs to 17 residues. CDR3 loop: CASSQATGLAGYNEQFF. DNA for the CDR3: TGCGCCAGCAGCCAAGCCACCGGACTAGCGGGGTACAATGAGCAGTTCTTC.

The J gene is TRBJ2-1, the V gene TRBV28, with TRBD1 matching over 12 bases. CDR3 length: 15 amino acids. Germline V lookup: CDR1 MDHEN, CDR2 SYDVKM. V lost 6 bases to trimming and J lost 8 bases; unmatched junction nucleotides: 8. CDR3 coding DNA: TGTGCCAGCAGCGGACCGGGACAGGGGGCATATGAGCAGTTCTTC. Translating it yields CASSGPGQGAYEQFF.

V usage is TRBV12-5 and J usage is TRBJ2-3; D might be TRBD1 or TRBD2, each matching 5 bases. This CDR3 has 18 residues. V gave up 0 bases and J gave up 4 bases, with 20 bases separating them. Germline loops: CDR1 LGHNT, CDR2 FRNRAP. DNA for the CDR3: TGTGCTAGTGGTTTGGTTCTTAGCGATACCGTGGGGGCAGATACGCAGTATTTT. Translation gives CASGLVLSDTVGADTQYF.

The V call is TRBV30, the J call TRBJ2-6; no clear D. In germline, CDR1 is GTSNPN, CDR2 SVGIG (reference sequence). CDR3 length: 17 amino acids. V was cut by 0 bases and J by 0 bases, with 12 bases left in between. CDR3 residues: CAWSVGQFYSGANVLTF. The DNA of the CDR3 is TGTGCCTGGAGTGTGGGTCAGTTCTACTCTGGGGCCAACGTCCTGACTTTC.

V and J are TRBV19 and TRBJ2-5; the D call may be TRBD1 or TRBD2 (5 bases each). Germline values: CDR1 LNHDA, CDR2 SQIVND (reference sequence). The V end was cut by 5 bases, the J end by 2 bases, with 12 bases between. The CDR3 totals 14 residues. CDR3 in amino acids: CASSPGRIQETQYF. In DNA, the CDR3 is TGTGCCAGTAGTCCGGGACGGATACAAGAGACCCAGTACTTC.

This chain uses TRBV7-2 with TRBJ1-1, with D maybe TRBD1 (6 bases). Germline loops: CDR1 SGHTA, CDR2 FQGNSA. The ends were cut back, 1 base at V and 8 bases at J, with 17 bases in the middle. The CDR3 has 15 amino acids. Here the CDR3 DNA reads TGTGCCAGCAGCTTAGGGTTGGGGGCTTACCTGGAAGCTTTCTTT. This encodes CASSLGLGAYLEAFF. Combining the CDR3 with reference TRBV7-2 and TRBJ1-1 gives the whole variable domain GAGVSQSPSNKVTEKGKDVELRCDPISGHTALYWYRQSLGQGLEFLIYFQGNSAPDKSGLPSDRFSAERTGGSVSTLTIQRTQQEDSAVYLCASSLGLGAYLEAFFGQGTRLTVV.

This clone was picked up one time. The rearrangement joins TRBV7-8 to TRBJ2-1; D is unresolved. The ends were cut back, 2 bases at V and 8 bases at J, with 22 bases in the middle. Germline V lookup: CDR1 SGHVS, CDR2 FQNEAQ. There are 17 residues in the CDR3. DNA for the CDR3: TGTGCCAGCAGCTTAACCGGACGGGCTGGTATGGTCTATGAGCAGTTCTTC. This sequence encodes CASSLTGRAGMVYEQFF. Using reference TRBV7-8 and TRBJ2-1 for the parts outside the CDR3, the full variable domain is GAGVSQSPRYKVAKRGQDVALRCDPISGHVSLFWYQQALGQGPEFLTYFQNEAQLDKSGLPSDRFFAERPEGSVSTLKIQRTQQEDSAVYLCASSLTGRAGMVYEQFFGPGTRLTVL.

The table lists this clone with many counts. The chain recombines TRBV4-3 with TRBJ2-1; 12 bases are a match to TRBD2. Unmatched junction bases numbered 6, after V lost 6 bases and J lost 3 bases. This CDR3 is 16 amino acids long. Per the germline V gene, CDR1 is LGHNA and CDR2 is YSLEER. This chain's CDR3 is CASSSSGRAGYNEQFF. CDR3 in DNA: TGCGCCAGCAGTTCTAGCGGGAGGGCCGGCTACAATGAGCAGTTCTTC.

The rearrangement links TRBV5-1 to TRBJ2-7, with 10 bases that match TRBD1. The germline gives CDR1 SGHRS, CDR2 YFSETQ. V trimming: 7 bases; J trimming: 6 bases; junction bases outside the gene matches: 10. The length of the CDR3 is 14 residues. CDR3 nucleotides: TGCGCCAGCCAACTGACAGGGGGCGCGTCCGAGCAGTACTTC. Translating it yields CASQLTGGASEQYF.

The genes are TRBV5-8 and TRBJ2-3; the D gene could be TRBD1 or TRBD2 (5 bases each). This CDR3 has 15 amino acids. V lost 2 bases and J lost 2, with 12 bases in between. The V gene's germline CDR1 is SGHTS and CDR2 YDEGEE. The CDR3, as DNA: TGTGCCAGCAGCTTAGATCGGGGCCCCACAGATACGCAGTATTTT. As protein: CASSLDRGPTDTQYF.

The chain is built from TRBV18 and TRBJ2-1, with D unclear. CDR1 and CDR2 from the germline V gene are KGHSH and LQKENI. This CDR3 spans 13 amino acids. V was trimmed by 2 bases and J by 4 bases, leaving 6 bases between them. The CDR3 sequence is CASSPVGYNEQFF. The CDR3 region has the DNA TGTGCCAGCTCACCAGTCGGATACAATGAGCAGTTCTTC.

This CDR3 is CASSFGSRAYEQYF. The CDR3 DNA is TGTGCCAGCAGCTTCGGGAGTAGGGCGTACGAGCAGTACTTC. The gene calls are TRBV7-2 and TRBJ2-7, with a weak D call TRBD2 (6 bases). The CDR3 sequence is 14 residues long. V lost 3 bases and J 4 bases, leaving 13 bases between the germline ends. Germline V gene sequence: CDR1 SGHTA, CDR2 FQGNSA.

The chain recombines TRBV2 with TRBJ1-1, with D hard to call. Trimming took off 4 bases at V and 1 base at J, with 10 bases between the two ends. CDR3 length: 14 amino acids. Looked up from germline, CDR1 is SNHLY and CDR2 is FYNNEI. The chain's CDR3 is CASSVAEGNTEAFF. The CDR3 region has the DNA TGTGCCAGCAGTGTCGCCGAGGGGAACACTGAAGCTTTCTTT. The whole variable domain, remainder taken from reference TRBV2 and TRBJ1-1, is EPEVTQTPSHQVTQMGQEVILRCVPISNHLYFYWYRQILGQKVEFLVSFYNNEISEKSEIFDDQFSVERPDGSNFTLKIRSTKLEDSAMYFCASSVAEGNTEAFFGQGTRLTVV.

This clone was seen a few times. The chain recombines TRBV7-9 with TRBJ2-1; TRBD2 matches at 9 bases. V shed 5 bases and J 9 bases; nucleotides not matched to a gene: 11. The germline gives CDR1 SEHNR, CDR2 FQNEAQ (reference sequence). The CDR3 length is 15 residues. This CDR3 is CASSPGGLAGSEQFF. In DNA, the CDR3 is TGTGCCAGCAGCCCCGGCGGTCTAGCGGGATCTGAGCAGTTCTTC.

This chain joins TRBV5-1 and TRBJ1-2; D is perhaps TRBD1 (6 bases). This CDR3 contains 14 residues. Germline assignment: CDR1 SGHRS and CDR2 YFSETQ. Trimming shortened V by 0 bases and J by 4 bases, and 10 bases separated the two germline ends. The CDR3 bases are TGCGCCAGCAGCTTGGACCCACAGGGCTATGGCTACACCTTC. It encodes CASSLDPQGYGYTF. The full variable domain, with the rest looked up from reference TRBV5-1 and TRBJ1-2, is KAGVTQTPRYLIKTRGQQVTLSCSPISGHRSVSWYQQTPGQGLQFLFEYFSETQRNKGNFPGRFSGRQFSNSRSEMNVSTLELGDSALYLCASSLDPQGYGYTFGSGTRLTVV.

V gene TRBV5-1 combines with J gene TRBJ2-7; 10 bases are shared with TRBD1. The CDR3 sequence is 16 residues long. The germline V gene has CDR1 SGHRS and CDR2 YFSETQ. Trimming at V came to 2 bases and at J to 3 bases, leaving 8 bases not matched to a gene. This chain's CDR3 is CASSLPGQGRLYEQYF. The CDR3 DNA reads as TGCGCCAGCAGCTTACCGGGACAGGGGAGACTCTACGAGCAGTACTTC.